This T cell receptor beta chain appears in the sequencing data of a study of shared clonotypes between healthy human individuals. Study-level information: In total, the donors were a couple of women and a few men aged 18 to 49. Whole-study results and caveats: The researchers took only blood, and tissue repertoires probably look different. An anticipated effect of sequencing depth on clonotype sharing among donors was recognized.

Study processing details: There were no quality scores in the junction-only immunoSEQ sequences, so filtering differed. Profiled with immunoSEQ multiplex PCR; TCRdb holds only in-frame clones, not every one. The D gene and trimming were derived from the DNA, and the V and J assignments and clone size from that table. The table includes some 2,000,000 clones, about 94% detected once. It was CD45RO-negative cells, positively selected for CCR7, that made up naive CD8 cells, with terminally differentiated effector memory CD45RA+ cells excluded. V lost 0 bases and J 4 bases, leaving 9 bases between the germline ends. Germline CDR1 is SEHNR and CDR2 is FQNEAQ (reference sequence). CDR3 length equals 15 residues. In regard to this clone: Its antigen is not known.

The clonotype comes from a man between 18 and 35 years old in good health. The chain uses TRBV7-9 and TRBJ2-2; maybe TRBD1 (6 bases). The specimen sequenced was naive CD8+ T cells sorted from blood. CDR3 nucleotide sequence: TGTGCCAGCAGCTTAGCGCAGGGGACCACCGGGGAGCTGTTTTTT. This codes for CASSLAQGTTGELFF.